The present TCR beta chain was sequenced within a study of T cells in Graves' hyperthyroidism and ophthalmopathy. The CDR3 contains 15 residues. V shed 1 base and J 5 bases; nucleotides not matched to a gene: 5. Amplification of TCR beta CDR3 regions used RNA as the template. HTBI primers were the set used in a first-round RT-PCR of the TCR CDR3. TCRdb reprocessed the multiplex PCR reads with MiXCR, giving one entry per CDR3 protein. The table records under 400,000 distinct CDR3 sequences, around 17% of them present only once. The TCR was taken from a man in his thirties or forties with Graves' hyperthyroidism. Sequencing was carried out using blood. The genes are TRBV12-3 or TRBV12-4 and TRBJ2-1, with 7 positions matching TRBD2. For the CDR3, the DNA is TGTGCCAGCAGTTTAGGGCTAGCGGAAAACAATGAGCAGTTCTTC. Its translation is CASSLGLAENNEQFF.